A selection of T cell receptor beta chains follows, all from one sample in a study of cytomegalovirus exposure and HLA in healthy donors. Some clones are missing from TCRdb's copy, which holds only in-frame ones; the method was immunoSEQ multiplex PCR. The sample consists of roughly 300,000 clones, roughly 90% of them appearing once. The source material was PBMCs. These receptors came from a woman aged 18-29 years in good health and CMV-seronegative. The CDR3 runs from the conserved cysteine through the conserved F or W. Fields, in order: V gene, CDR3 protein.

>TRBV9
CASSPNILSTDTQYF
>TRBV15
CATSRTGTSGGRDTQYF
>TRBV10-3
CAISESQGAQGGELFF
>TRBV9
CASSVDQDIRDSGANVLTF
>TRBV30
CAWSANRVFYGYTF
>TRBV6-5
CASSRGQGLGYTF
>TRBV4-1
CASSQEEPGKDEQYF
>TRBV28
CASSKGQAVGETQYF
>TRBV7-3
CASSWAPAPIYEQYF
>TRBV6-5
CASTAGGDTQYF
>TRBV7-2
CASSLERGYNEQFF
>TRBV18
CASGLDRVFSNYGYTF
>TRBV28
CASRGQGASGANVLTF
>TRBV5-6
CASSPPAGNGYTF
>TRBV9
CASQGAPSNTGELFF
>TRBV14
CASSQAQKLFF
>TRBV27
CGVGDSPLHF
>TRBV12-5
CASGLSDRGISEQYF
>TRBV7-2
CASSLVSSEQYF
>TRBV19
CASSEQGGQPQHF
>TRBV25-1
CASSATRGLNSPLHF
>TRBV2
CASHQGRVVNTEAFF
>TRBV6-5
CASRVGEADTQYF
>TRBV6-5
CASSWQGGTYEQYF
>TRBV6-5
CASSLGQGFYRGYTF
>TRBV30
CAWSVRAGGYGYTF
>TRBV29-1
CSVELVASGTLNTETQYF
>TRBV4-3
CASSPHPTGQGRNNEQFF
>TRBV6-6
CASSDGTTYNQPQHF
>TRBV7-3
CASSRSGDAEAFF
>TRBV9
CASSVAGSNQPQHF
>TRBV4-1
CASSQATGYYEQYF
>TRBV27
CASSFGTSPYKQYF
>TRBV6-1
CASSEVVRGGPGANVLTF
>TRBV9
CASSPRGQGDQPQHF
>TRBV10-2
CASSGDRPQYF
>TRBV9
CASERTIGETQYF
>TRBV29-1
CSGESRRTRGTYNEQFF
>TRBV2
CASTPESSYNSPLHF
>TRBV11-3
CASSLPVSNYGYTF
>TRBV4-1
CASSQEQGPYEQYF
>TRBV10-3
CAIREQGAGTGELFF
>TRBV27
CASSTQGARILKSEAFF
>TRBV28
CASTGGAGSGNTIYF
>TRBV7-8
CASSPRHRGRAYEQYF
>TRBV2
CASSEYSRRLAVRYEQYF
>TRBV5-4
CASSPNRGSVYEQYF
>TRBV9
CASSVVAGGYGYTF
>TRBV5-6
CASSLLAGGYTGELFF